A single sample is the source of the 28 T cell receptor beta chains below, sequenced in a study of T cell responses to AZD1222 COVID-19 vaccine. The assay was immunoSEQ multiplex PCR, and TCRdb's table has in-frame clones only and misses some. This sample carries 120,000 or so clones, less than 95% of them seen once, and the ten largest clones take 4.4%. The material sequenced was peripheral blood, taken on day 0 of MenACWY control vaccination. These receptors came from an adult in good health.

CDR3 in DNA: TGTGCCAGCGCTACGGTAGCGGGGGGCTACGAGCAGTACGTC. This gives the protein CASATVAGGYEQYV. This rearrangement joins TRBV7-2 to TRBJ2-7; 10 bases align to TRBD2. Germline V gene lookup returns CDR1 SGHTA and CDR2 FQGNSA. CDR3 size: 14 residues. The V gene end was trimmed by 8 bases and the J gene end by 3 bases; junction bases not matched to a gene: 7.

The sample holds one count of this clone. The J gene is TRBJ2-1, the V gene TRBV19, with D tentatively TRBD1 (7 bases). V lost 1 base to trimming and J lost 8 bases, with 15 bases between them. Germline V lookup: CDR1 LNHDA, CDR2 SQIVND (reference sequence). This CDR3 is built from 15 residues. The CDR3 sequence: CASSIGQGDFDEQFF. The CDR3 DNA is TGTGCCAGTAGTATAGGTCAGGGGGACTTCGATGAGCAGTTCTTC.

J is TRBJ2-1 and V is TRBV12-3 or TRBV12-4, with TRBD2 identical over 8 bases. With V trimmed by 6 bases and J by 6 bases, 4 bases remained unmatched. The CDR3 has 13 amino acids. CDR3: CASRGGRFNEQFF. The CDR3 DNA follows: TGTGCCAGCAGGGGCGGGAGGTTCAATGAGCAGTTCTTC.

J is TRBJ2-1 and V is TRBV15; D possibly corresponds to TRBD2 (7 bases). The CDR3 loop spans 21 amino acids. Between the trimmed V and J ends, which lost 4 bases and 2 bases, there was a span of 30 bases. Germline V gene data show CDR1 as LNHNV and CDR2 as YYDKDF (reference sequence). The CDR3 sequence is CATSKLLESGGRIKAYNEQFF. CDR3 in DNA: TGTGCCACCAGCAAACTTTTAGAATCGGGGGGCCGTATTAAAGCCTACAATGAGCAGTTCTTC.

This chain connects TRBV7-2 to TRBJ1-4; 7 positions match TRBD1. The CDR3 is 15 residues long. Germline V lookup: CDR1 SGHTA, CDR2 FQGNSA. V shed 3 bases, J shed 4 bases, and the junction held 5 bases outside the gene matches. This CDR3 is CASSLAGQYNEKLFF. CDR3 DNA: TGTGCCAGCAGCTTGGCGGGACAGTATAATGAAAAACTGTTTTTT.

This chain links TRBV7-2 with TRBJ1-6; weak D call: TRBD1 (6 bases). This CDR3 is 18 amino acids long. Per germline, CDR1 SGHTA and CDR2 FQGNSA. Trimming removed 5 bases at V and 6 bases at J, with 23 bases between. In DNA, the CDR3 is TGTGCCAGCAGCAAAGGGGGTCACTCATCCCCCTCTAATTCACCCCTCCACTTT. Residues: CASSKGGHSSPSNSPLHF. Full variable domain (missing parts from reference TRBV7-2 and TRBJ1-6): GAGVSQSPSNKVTEKGKDVELRCDPISGHTALYWYRQSLGQGLEFLIYFQGNSAPDKSGLPSDRFSAERTGGSVSTLTIQRTQQEDSAVYLCASSKGGHSSPSNSPLHFGNGTRLTVT.

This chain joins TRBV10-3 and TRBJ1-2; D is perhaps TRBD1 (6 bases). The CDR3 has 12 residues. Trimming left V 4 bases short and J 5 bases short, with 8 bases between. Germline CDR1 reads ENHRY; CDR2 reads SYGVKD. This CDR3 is CAISGTAYGYTF. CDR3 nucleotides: TGTGCCATCAGTGGGACAGCTTATGGCTACACCTTC.

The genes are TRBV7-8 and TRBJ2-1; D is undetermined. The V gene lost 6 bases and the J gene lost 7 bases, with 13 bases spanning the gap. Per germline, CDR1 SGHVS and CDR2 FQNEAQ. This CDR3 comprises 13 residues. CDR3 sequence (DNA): TGTGCCAGCAGGAAGGATTTCTCAAATGAGCAGTTCTTC. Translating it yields CASRKDFSNEQFF.

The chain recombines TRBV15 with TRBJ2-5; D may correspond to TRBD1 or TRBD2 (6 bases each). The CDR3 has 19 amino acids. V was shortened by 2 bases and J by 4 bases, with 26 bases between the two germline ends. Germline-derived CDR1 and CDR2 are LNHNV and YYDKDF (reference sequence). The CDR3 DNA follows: TGTGCCACCAGCAGAAACTGGCGGGGTGGGGGGCACCCGGGAGAGACCCAGTACTTC. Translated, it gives CATSRNWRGGGHPGETQYF.

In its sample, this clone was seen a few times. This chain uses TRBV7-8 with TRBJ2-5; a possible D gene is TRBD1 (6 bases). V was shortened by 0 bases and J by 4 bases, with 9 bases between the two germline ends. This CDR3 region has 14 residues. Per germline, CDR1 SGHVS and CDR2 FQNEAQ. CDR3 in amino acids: CASSLASRGETQYF. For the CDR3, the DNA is TGTGCCAGCAGCTTAGCGAGCAGGGGAGAGACCCAGTACTTC.

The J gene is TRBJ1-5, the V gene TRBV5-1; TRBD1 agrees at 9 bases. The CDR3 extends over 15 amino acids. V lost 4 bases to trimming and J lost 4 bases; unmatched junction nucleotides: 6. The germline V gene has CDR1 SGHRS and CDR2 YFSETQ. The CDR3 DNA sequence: TGCGCCAGCAGCACCGGGACAGGGCCAAATCAGCCCCAGCATTTT. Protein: CASSTGTGPNQPQHF.

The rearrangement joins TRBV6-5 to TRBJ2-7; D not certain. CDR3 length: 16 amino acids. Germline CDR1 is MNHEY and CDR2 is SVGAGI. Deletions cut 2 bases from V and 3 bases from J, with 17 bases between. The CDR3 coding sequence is TGTGCCAGCAGTTACCCGACACGGTGGGGTGTCTACGAGCAGTACGTC. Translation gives CASSYPTRWGVYEQYV.

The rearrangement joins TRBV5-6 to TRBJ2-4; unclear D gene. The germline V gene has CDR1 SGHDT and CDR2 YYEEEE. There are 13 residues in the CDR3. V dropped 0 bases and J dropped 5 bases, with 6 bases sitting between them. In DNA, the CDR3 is TGTGCCAGCAGCTTGGGGGCAGAAAACATTCAGTACTTC. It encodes CASSLGAENIQYF.

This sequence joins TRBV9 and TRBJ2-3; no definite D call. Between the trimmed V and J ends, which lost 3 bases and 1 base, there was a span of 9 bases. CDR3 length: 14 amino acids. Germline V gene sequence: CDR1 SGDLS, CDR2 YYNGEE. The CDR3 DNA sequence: TGTGCCAGCAGCGCTGGGTGGGGCACAGATACGCAGTATTTT. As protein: CASSAGWGTDTQYF.

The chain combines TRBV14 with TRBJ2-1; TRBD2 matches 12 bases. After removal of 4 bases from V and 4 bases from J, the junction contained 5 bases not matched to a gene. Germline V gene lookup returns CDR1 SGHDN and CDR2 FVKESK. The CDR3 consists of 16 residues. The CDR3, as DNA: TGTGCCAGCAGCCCCCGACTAGCGGGGGAATACAATGAGCAGTTCTTC. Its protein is CASSPRLAGEYNEQFF.

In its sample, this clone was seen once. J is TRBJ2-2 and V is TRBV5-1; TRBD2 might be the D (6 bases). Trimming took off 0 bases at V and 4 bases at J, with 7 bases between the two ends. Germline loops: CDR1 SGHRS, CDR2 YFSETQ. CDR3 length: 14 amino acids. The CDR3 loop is CASSLVGGTGELFF. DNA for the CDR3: TGCGCCAGCAGCTTGGTGGGGGGCACCGGGGAGCTGTTTTTT.

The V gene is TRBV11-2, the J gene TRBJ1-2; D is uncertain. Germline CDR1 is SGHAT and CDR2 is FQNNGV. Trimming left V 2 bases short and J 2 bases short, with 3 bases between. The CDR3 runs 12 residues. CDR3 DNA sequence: TGTGCCAGCAGCTTAATCAACTATGGCTACACCTTC. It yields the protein CASSLINYGYTF.

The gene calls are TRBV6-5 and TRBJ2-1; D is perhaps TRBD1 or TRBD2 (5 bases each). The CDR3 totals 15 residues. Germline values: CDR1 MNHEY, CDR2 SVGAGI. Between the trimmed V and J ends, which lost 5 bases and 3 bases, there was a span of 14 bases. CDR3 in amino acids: CASSLTVGGYNEQFF. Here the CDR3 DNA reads TGTGCCAGCAGTCTCACGGTTGGGGGCTACAATGAGCAGTTCTTC.

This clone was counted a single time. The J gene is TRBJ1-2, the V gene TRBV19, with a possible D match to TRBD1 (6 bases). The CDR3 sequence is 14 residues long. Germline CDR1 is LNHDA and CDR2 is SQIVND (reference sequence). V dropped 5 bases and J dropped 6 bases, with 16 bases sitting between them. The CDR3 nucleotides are TGTGCCAGTAGTCCGACCGGGACATATAATGGCTACACCTTC. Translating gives CASSPTGTYNGYTF.

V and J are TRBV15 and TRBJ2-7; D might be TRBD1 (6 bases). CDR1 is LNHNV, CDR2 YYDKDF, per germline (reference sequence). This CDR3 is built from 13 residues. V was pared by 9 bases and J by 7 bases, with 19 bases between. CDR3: CATQLRTDGEQYF. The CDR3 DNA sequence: TGTGCCACTCAACTTAGGACAGACGGGGAGCAGTACTTC.

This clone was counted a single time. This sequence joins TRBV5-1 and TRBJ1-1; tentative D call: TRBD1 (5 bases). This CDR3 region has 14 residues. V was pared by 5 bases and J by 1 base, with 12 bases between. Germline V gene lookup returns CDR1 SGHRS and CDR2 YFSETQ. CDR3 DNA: TGCGCCAGCAGGGCCGGGACGGCGAACACTGAAGCTTTCTTT. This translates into CASRAGTANTEAFF.

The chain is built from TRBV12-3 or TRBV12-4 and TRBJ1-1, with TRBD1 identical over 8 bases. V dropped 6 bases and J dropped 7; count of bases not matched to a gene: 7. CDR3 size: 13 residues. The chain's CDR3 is CASSRTGFNEAFF. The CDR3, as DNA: TGTGCCAGCAGCAGGACAGGGTTTAATGAAGCTTTCTTT.

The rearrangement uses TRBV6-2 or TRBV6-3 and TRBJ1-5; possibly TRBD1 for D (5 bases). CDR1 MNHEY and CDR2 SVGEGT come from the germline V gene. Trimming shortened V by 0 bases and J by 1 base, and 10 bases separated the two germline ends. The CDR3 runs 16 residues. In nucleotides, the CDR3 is TGTGCCAGCAGTTACTCATTGGGGCCCAGCAATCAGCCCCAGCATTTT. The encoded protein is CASSYSLGPSNQPQHF.

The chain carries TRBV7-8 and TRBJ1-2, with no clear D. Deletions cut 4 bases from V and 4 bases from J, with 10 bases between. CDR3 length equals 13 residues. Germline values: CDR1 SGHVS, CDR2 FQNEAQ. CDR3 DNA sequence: TGTGCCAGCAGCTACAAGGAGGTCTATGGCTACACCTTC. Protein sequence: CASSYKEVYGYTF.

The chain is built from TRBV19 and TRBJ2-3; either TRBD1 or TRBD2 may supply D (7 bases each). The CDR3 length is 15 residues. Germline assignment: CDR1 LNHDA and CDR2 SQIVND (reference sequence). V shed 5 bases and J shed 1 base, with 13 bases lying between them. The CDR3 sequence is CASSARGGGTDTQYF. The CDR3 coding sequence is TGTGCCAGTAGTGCCAGGGGGGGAGGCACAGATACGCAGTATTTT.

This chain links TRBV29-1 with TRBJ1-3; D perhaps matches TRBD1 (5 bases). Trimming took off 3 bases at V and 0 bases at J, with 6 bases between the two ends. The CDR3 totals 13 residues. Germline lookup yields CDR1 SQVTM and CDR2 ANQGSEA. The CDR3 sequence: CSVERGSGNTIYF. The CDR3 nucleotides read TGCAGCGTTGAGAGGGGCTCTGGAAACACCATATATTTT.

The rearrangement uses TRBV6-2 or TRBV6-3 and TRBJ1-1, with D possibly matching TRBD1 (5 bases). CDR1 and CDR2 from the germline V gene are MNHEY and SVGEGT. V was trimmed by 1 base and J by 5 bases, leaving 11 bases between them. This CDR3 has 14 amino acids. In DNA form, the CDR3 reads TGTGCCAGCAGTTACTTCGCAGGGCGGACTGAAGCTTTCTTT. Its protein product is CASSYFAGRTEAFF.

DNA of the CDR3: TGTGCCAGCAGTTCTCGACAGGCGGAAAAACTGTTTTTT. This codes for CASSSRQAEKLFF. This chain links TRBV5-4 with TRBJ1-4, with D possibly TRBD1 on 6 matching bases. Trimming removed 5 bases from V and 8 bases from J, with 13 bases in between. Per the germline V gene, CDR1 is SGHNT and CDR2 is YYREEE (reference sequence). The CDR3 runs 13 residues.